This is a list of T cell receptor beta chains from one sample in a study of T cell repertoires in cytomegalovirus infection. In TCRdb, the reads were re-called with MiXCR into one record per CDR3 protein. The table has approximately 100,000 distinct CDR3 sequences, around 31% seen once. These receptors are not linked to any known antigen. Sequencing used CD8+ T cells from cultured PBMCs, obtained from culture after CMV antigen stimulation. These receptors were taken from a human donor in good health (CMV status not recorded). Some clones in this sample may be carry-over from other donors' samples. CDR3s include the opening cysteine and the closing phenylalanine or tryptophan. D genes are given only for firm matches. Expanded clones get a size class; other rows say once, few or many, or leave the size out.

TRBJ1-2	many	TRBV7-2	TRBD1	TGTGCCAGCAGCTTAGCACAGGGGTTGTACTCTGGCTACACCTTC	CASSLAQGLYSGYTF
TRBJ1-1	.	TRBV4-1	TRBD1	TGCGCCAGCAGCCACGCTCTTACAGGGGGAAGGGAAGCTTTCTTT	CASSHALTGGREAFF
TRBJ2-3	.	TRBV28	.	TGTGCCAGCAGATGGGGGGGGGACAGCAGCGCAGATACGCAGTATTTT	CASRWGGDSSADTQYF
TRBJ1-4	.	TRBV7-9	.	TGTGCCAGCGGTGGCCCTGATGAAAAACTGTTTTTT	CASGGPDEKLFF
TRBJ2-1	few	TRBV24-1	.	TGTGCCACCAGGGGGACGGGGCTACGGGGCCACAATGAGCAGTTCTTC	CATRGTGLRGHNEQFF
TRBJ1-6	.	TRBV25-1	.	TGTGCCAGCAGTGAATCGATAAGGCCTTATTCACCCCTCCACTTT	CASSESIRPYSPLHF
TRBJ1-1	.	TRBV27	.	TGTGCCAGCAGCCATGGGAACACTGAAGCTTTCTTT	CASSHGNTEAFF
TRBJ1-2	.	TRBV2	TRBD1	TGTGCCACTTTGAAGGGGGCGGATGGCTACACCTTC	CATLKGADGYTF
TRBJ1-1	few	TRBV6-2/TRBV6-3	TRBD1	TGTGCCAGCAGATACAGGGGTACCTATAAGGCTGAAGCTTTCTTT	CASRYRGTYKAEAFF
TRBJ1-1	.	TRBV20-1	TRBD1	TGCAGTGCTAGAACAGGGGAGAACACTGAAGCTTTCTTT	CSARTGENTEAFF
TRBJ1-2	many	TRBV11-1	TRBD1	TGTGCCAGCAGGGGACAGGGAAATATGGGCTACACCTTC	CASRGQGNMGYTF
TRBJ2-7	.	TRBV9	TRBD2	TGTGCCAGCAGCGCTTCGGTTAGCGGGGGCCCAGGGCAGTACTTC	CASSASVSGGPGQYF
TRBJ2-7	.	TRBV28	TRBD1	TGTGCCAGCAGTCTAAGCGACGGACAGGGGGAAGACTTC	CASSLSDGQGEDF
TRBJ2-5	.	TRBV24-1	.	TGTGCCACCGCCACGGAGGGCGCGGAAGAGACCCAGTACTTC	CATATEGAEETQYF
TRBJ2-7	.	TRBV30	TRBD1	TGTGCCTGGAGAAGAGGACAGGGGCCTTCCTACGAGCAGTACTTC	CAWRRGQGPSYEQYF
TRBJ2-1	many	TRBV27	TRBD2	TGTGCCAGCAGTTTACTAGCGGGGTACAATGAGCAGTTCTTC	CASSLLAGYNEQFF
TRBJ2-3	.	TRBV20-1	TRBD1	TGCAGTGGTCTGGGAAACGCAGGGGGCAGGCCAGCAGATACGCAGTATTTT	CSGLGNAGGRPADTQYF
TRBJ2-7	.	TRBV14	.	TGTGCCAGCAGCCACTGGCAGGCACTTTACGAGCAGTACTTC	CASSHWQALYEQYF
TRBJ2-1	.	TRBV11-1	TRBD2	TGTGCCAGCAGCCCGACTAGCCTGGGGCCCGGCACCTACAATGAGCAGTTCTTC	CASSPTSLGPGTYNEQFF
TRBJ2-5	.	TRBV5-6	.	TGTGCCAGCAGCTTGGAATGGCAGCTGGAGACCCAGTACTTC	CASSLEWQLETQYF
TRBJ2-1	few	TRBV4-3	.	TGCGCCAGCAGGCCCGACTCCTACAATGAGCAGTTCTTC	CASRPDSYNEQFF
TRBJ2-5	.	TRBV5-6	TRBD1	TGTGCCAGCAGCTCCGAACCGGGACAGACTGAGTTTTGGGAGACCCAGTACTTC	CASSSEPGQTEFWETQYF
TRBJ1-3	few	TRBV7-8	.	TGTGCCAGCAGCTCGCGGGCCCGCTCTGGAAACACCATATATTTT	CASSSRARSGNTIYF
TRBJ1-3	.	TRBV20-1	.	TGCAGTGCGGAAGACTGGGGAAACACCATATATTTT	CSAEDWGNTIYF
TRBJ1-2	.	TRBV7-4	.	TGTGCCAGCAGCTTAGACGGACAGATCTATGGCTACACCTTC	CASSLDGQIYGYTF
TRBJ1-1	.	TRBV15	.	TGTGCCACCAGCAGAGGTAGGGCCTCGAACACTGAAGCTTTCTTT	CATSRGRASNTEAFF
TRBJ2-2	few	TRBV2	TRBD2	TGTGCCAGCCACGGCGGGGGAGCGACGAACACCGGGGAGCTGTTTTTT	CASHGGGATNTGELFF
TRBJ1-2	many	TRBV5-4	TRBD1	TGTGCCAGCAGCTCTTCAGGGGGCGTAGCCTATGGCTACACCTTC	CASSSSGGVAYGYTF
TRBJ2-1	few	TRBV19	.	TGTGCCAGTAGTATCGGTCCGGTTAACTCCTACAATGAGCAGTTCTTC	CASSIGPVNSYNEQFF
TRBJ1-4	.	TRBV12-3/TRBV12-4	.	TGTGCCAGTCGGACAAGAACTAATGAAAAACTGTTTTTT	CASRTRTNEKLFF
TRBJ1-1	.	TRBV20-1	.	TGCAGTGCGAAAAAGTTGGGGGCGCAGGTTTTGGTGAACACTGAAGCTTTCTTT	CSAKKLGAQVLVNTEAFF
TRBJ1-5	.	TRBV5-6	.	TGTGCCAGCAGCTTGCGCCAGGGAAGTTGGCCCCAGCATTTT	CASSLRQGSWPQHF
TRBJ1-2	.	TRBV20-1	.	TGCAGTGGTCAGGGGACCCATGGCTACACCTTC	CSGQGTHGYTF
TRBJ2-3	.	TRBV2	TRBD2	TGTGCCAGCAGTCTTAGCGGGGGGCCACGAGATACGCAGTATTTT	CASSLSGGPRDTQYF
TRBJ1-1	.	TRBV9	.	TGTGCCAGCAGCGCCGGACAGAACACTGAAGCTTTCTTT	CASSAGQNTEAFF
TRBJ2-2	.	TRBV19	TRBD2	TGTGCCAGTAGTATAGGGACTAGAAGCACCGGGGAGCTGTTTTTT	CASSIGTRSTGELFF
TRBJ1-1	few	TRBV5-4	.	TGTGCCAGCTCCCTCCCGGGGGTGAACACTGAAGCTTTCTTT	CASSLPGVNTEAFF
TRBJ2-2	.	TRBV7-9	.	TGTGCCAGCGAGAAGGGGGTGAACACCGGGGAGCTGTTTTTT	CASEKGVNTGELFF
TRBJ1-1	.	TRBV6-1	.	TGTGCCAGCAGTGAAGGGCTCATCATGAACACTGAAGCTTTCTTT	CASSEGLIMNTEAFF
TRBJ2-1	few	TRBV28	.	TGTGCCAGCAGTTCCCGACTCCTCAGAAATGAGCAGTTCTTC	CASSSRLLRNEQFF
TRBJ1-1	few	TRBV2	.	TGTGCCAGTCGGGGCATGAACACTGAAGCTTTCTTT	CASRGMNTEAFF
TRBJ2-7	.	TRBV7-2	.	TGTGCCAGCAGCTATAGGGGGAACACCTACGAGCAGTACTTC	CASSYRGNTYEQYF
TRBJ1-1	few	TRBV7-9	TRBD1	TGTGCCAGCAGCTCCATACAGGGGATGAACACTGAAGCTTTCTTT	CASSSIQGMNTEAFF
TRBJ2-5	many	TRBV7-9	TRBD2	TGTGCCAGCAGCCCCGGTAGTGCGCTAGCGGGGGTCGAGGAGACCCAGTACTTC	CASSPGSALAGVEETQYF
TRBJ1-5	few	TRBV6-1	.	TGTGCCAGCAGTGAAGACCCGCGCAGGGTAAATCAGCCCCAGCATTTT	CASSEDPRRVNQPQHF
TRBJ2-1	.	TRBV6-5	.	TGTGCCAGCAGCTACTTGTGGAAAAAAGACAATGAGCAGTTCTTC	CASSYLWKKDNEQFF
TRBJ2-3	many	TRBV7-2	.	TGTGCCAGCAGTTTCCTAACTCCAGATACGCAGTATTTT	CASSFLTPDTQYF
TRBJ2-7	.	TRBV27	TRBD1	TGTGCCAGCAATGCCCGGGACAGGAATTACGAGCAGTACTTC	CASNARDRNYEQYF
TRBJ1-2	.	TRBV20-1	.	TGCAGTGCTAGTGATATCGGGGACTATGGCTACACCTTC	CSASDIGDYGYTF
TRBJ1-2	.	TRBV27	.	TGTGCCAGCAGTCTCACGGCAGGGTACTATGGCTACACCTTC	CASSLTAGYYGYTF
TRBJ2-1	many	TRBV7-2	TRBD2	TGTGCCACCCCCGGAGAGGCGGGGGCCTACAATGAGCAGTTCTTC	CATPGEAGAYNEQFF
TRBJ2-4	.	TRBV20-1	.	TGCAGTGCTAGCGCACTAGCCAAAAACATTCAGTACTTC	CSASALAKNIQYF
TRBJ2-1	.	TRBV2	TRBD2	TGTGCCACCCTTAGCGGGGGGTCCTACAATGAGCAGTTCTTC	CATLSGGSYNEQFF
TRBJ1-5	.	TRBV20-1	.	TGCAGTGCTAGAGACCCGGGACGGTTTAGCAATCAGCCCCAGCATTTT	CSARDPGRFSNQPQHF